Listed here are 28 T cell receptor beta chains from one sample, sequenced in a study of identical twins. TCRdb recomputed calls from the 5' RACE reads with MiXCR, one row per CDR3 protein. The sample lists fewer than 900,000 distinct CDR3 sequences; 18% were seen once. These same records also appear under a second study, on T cells expressing NK-cell markers.

Sequenced input: PBMCs. The source of these receptors is a woman aged 18 to 35 in good health.

This clonotype came up a few times. The chain has TRBV20-1 and TRBJ2-1, with 10 nucleotides matching TRBD1. V dropped 3 bases and J dropped 7; count of bases not matched to a gene: 6. Germline V gives CDR1 DFQATT, CDR2 SNEGSKA (reference sequence). The length of the CDR3 is 14 residues. The CDR3 DNA sequence: TGCAGTGCTAGCCGACAGGGGGCGGGTAATGAGCAGTTCTTC. Translating gives CSASRQGAGNEQFF.

There are a few counts of this clonotype. The gene calls are TRBV20-1 and TRBJ2-1; D ambiguous. Trimming pared 0 bases from V and 6 bases from J, leaving 9 bases between. The CDR3 has 13 amino acids. Germline assignment: CDR1 DFQATT and CDR2 SNEGSKA (reference sequence). The CDR3 reads CSARDSTANEQFF. Here the CDR3 DNA reads TGCAGTGCTAGAGACAGTACCGCCAATGAGCAGTTCTTC.

This clonotype was counted ten times or more. This sequence joins TRBV27 and TRBJ2-7, with 8 bases lining up with TRBD2. Losses at the gene ends were 3 bases for V and 6 bases for J; bases not matched to a gene: 4. Germline loops: CDR1 MNHEY, CDR2 SMNVEV (reference sequence). This CDR3 has 13 amino acids. CDR3 protein: CASSFGLAAEQYF. CDR3 bases: TGTGCCAGCAGTTTCGGACTAGCAGCCGAGCAGTACTTC.

This clonotype was seen a few times. The CDR3, as DNA: TGCAGCGTGGTTACAGGGAGGGGGTCCTACGAGCAGTACTTC. Encoded protein: CSVVTGRGSYEQYF. The chain couples TRBV29-1 to TRBJ2-7; D might be TRBD2 (7 bases). The CDR3 runs to 14 residues. V was pared by 6 bases and J by 1 base, with 16 bases between. Germline-derived CDR1 and CDR2 are SQVTM and ANQGSEA.

This clonotype was seen at least ten times. The CDR3 spells CASSARGRRDNEQFF. CDR3 coding DNA: TGTGCCAGCAGCGCCCGAGGGCGCCGGGACAATGAGCAGTTCTTC. V is TRBV11-2 and J is TRBJ2-1; TRBD2 is a possible D gene (5 bases). CDR1 SGHAT and CDR2 FQNNGV come from the germline V gene. Trimming removed 5 bases at V and 5 bases at J, with 16 bases between. The CDR3 is made up of 15 amino acids.

The chain has TRBV5-1 and TRBJ2-5, with D unresolved. The ends were cut back, 4 bases at V and 3 bases at J, with 10 bases in the middle. From germline, CDR1 is SGHRS and CDR2 YFSETQ. The CDR3 runs to 13 residues. CDR3 in amino acids: CASSDPDKETQYF. Here the CDR3 DNA reads TGCGCCAGCAGCGATCCTGACAAAGAGACCCAGTACTTC.

The chain employs TRBV7-8 and TRBJ2-1; D unresolved. Per germline, CDR1 SGHVS and CDR2 FQNEAQ. This CDR3 spans 13 amino acids. Trimming shortened V by 6 bases and J by 4 bases, and 10 bases separated the two germline ends. CDR3 nucleotide sequence: TGTGCCAGCAGATCCGGGCCTTACAATGAGCAGTTCTTC. Its translation: CASRSGPYNEQFF.

The sample holds a few counts of this clonotype. This may stem from a read error, because a much larger clone lies one nucleotide away. V is TRBV24-1 and J is TRBJ2-2; D call uncertain. Per the germline V gene, CDR1 is KGHDR and CDR2 is SFDVKD. V was cut by 2 bases and J by 6 bases, with 3 bases left in between. The CDR3 consists of 12 residues. This CDR3 is CATSDYPGELFF. CDR3 nucleotides: TGTGCCACCAGTGATTACCCCGGGGAGCTGTTTTTT.

This clonotype was seen repeatedly, ten times or more. The genes are TRBV23-1 and TRBJ2-7, with 12 bases matching TRBD1. TRBV23-1 is known as an ORF, though its function is uncertain. V lost 3 bases to trimming and J lost 7 bases; unmatched junction nucleotides: 7. CDR3 length: 15 amino acids. The CDR3 reads CASSHPGTGGVEQYF. The CDR3 DNA is TGCGCCAGCAGTCATCCCGGGACAGGGGGCGTGGAGCAGTACTTC.

The chain joins TRBV27 to TRBJ2-1; D unclear. Trimming removed 6 bases from V and 6 bases from J, with 12 bases in between. The CDR3 contains 13 residues. The germline V gene encodes CDR1 MNHEY and CDR2 SMNVEV (reference sequence). The CDR3 is CASSDEISNEQFF. CDR3 DNA sequence: TGTGCCAGCAGCGATGAAATTAGCAATGAGCAGTTCTTC.

The chain employs TRBV3-1 and TRBJ2-6; no definite D call. Germline-derived CDR1 and CDR2 are LGHDT and YNNKEL (reference sequence). The CDR3 consists of 14 residues. V was clipped by 0 bases and J by 3 bases, with 3 bases between them. CDR3 sequence: CASSQDVGANVLTF. CDR3 nucleotide sequence: TGTGCCAGCAGCCAAGACGTTGGGGCCAACGTCCTGACTTTC.

This clonotype has just a few counts. This sequence joins TRBV20-1 and TRBJ2-1; 12 bases are shared with TRBD2. Per germline, CDR1 DFQATT and CDR2 SNEGSKA (reference sequence). V lost 5 bases, J lost 2 bases, and 1 base stayed unmatched. This CDR3 is 14 amino acids long. DNA of the CDR3: TGCAGTGCTCCTAGCGGGGGGGCCTACAATGAGCAGTTCTTC. This sequence encodes CSAPSGGAYNEQFF.

This clonotype was seen repeatedly, ten times or more. One junction end disagrees with the germline gene, perhaps due to a read error. V gene TRBV20-1 combines with J gene TRBJ1-5; no firm D call. CDR1 DFQATT and CDR2 SNEGSKA come from the germline V gene (reference sequence). The CDR3 runs 13 residues. CDR3: CSAGGLRNQPQHF. The CDR3 nucleotides are TGCAGTGCCGGCGGGTTGAGGAATCAACCCCAGCATTTT.

The chain has TRBV5-1 and TRBJ1-3; D may be TRBD1 (5 bases). This CDR3 comprises 16 residues. From germline, CDR1 is SGHRS and CDR2 YFSETQ. Trimming took off 1 base at V and 0 bases at J, with 11 bases between the two ends. The CDR3 bases are TGCGCCAGCAGCTTGAGTGACAGCCCCTCTGGAAACACCATATATTTT. Translated: CASSLSDSPSGNTIYF.

This clonotype turned up a few times. The gene calls are TRBV27 and TRBJ1-1; D not resolved. The CDR3 runs 14 residues. V was cut by 6 bases and J by 8 bases, with 19 bases left in between. CDR1 and CDR2 (germline): MNHEY, SMNVEV (reference sequence). The CDR3 loop is CASRGSFSAGEAFF. DNA for the CDR3: TGTGCCAGCAGGGGTTCTTTCTCCGCGGGGGAAGCTTTCTTT.

The chain has TRBV6-1 and TRBJ2-2, with D perhaps TRBD1 (6 bases). The CDR3 loop spans 15 amino acids. V was clipped by 7 bases and J by 3 bases, with 15 bases between them. Germline CDR1 is MNHNS and CDR2 is SASEGT. The CDR3 region is CASKGIGGDTGELFF. The CDR3 DNA is TGTGCCAGCAAAGGGATAGGGGGAGACACCGGGGAGCTGTTTTTT.

The chain couples TRBV15 to TRBJ2-2; D might be TRBD2 (5 bases). CDR1 is LNHNV and CDR2 is YYDKDF in the germline V gene (reference sequence). V was cut by 1 base and J by 7 bases, with 7 bases left in between. CDR3 size: 13 residues. This chain's CDR3 is CATSRVEGGELFF. DNA of the CDR3: TGTGCCACCAGCAGAGTTGAGGGCGGGGAGCTGTTTTTT.

The chain couples TRBV6-2 or TRBV6-3 to TRBJ2-5; no definite D call. The CDR3 has 12 residues. The V and J ends lost 7 bases and 5 bases respectively, with 11 bases between them. Germline CDR1 reads MNHEY; CDR2 reads SVGEGT. DNA for the CDR3: TGTGCCAGCAAGCCCCGGACGGAGACCCAGTACTTC. Its protein is CASKPRTETQYF.

This clonotype has a handful of counts. This chain connects TRBV5-1 to TRBJ1-1, with D perhaps matching TRBD1 (5 bases). CDR1 and CDR2 (germline): SGHRS, YFSETQ. Trimming pared 4 bases from V and 11 bases from J, leaving 21 bases between. CDR3 length: 14 residues. This CDR3 is CASSIAQDSGEAFF. As DNA, the CDR3 is TGCGCCAGCAGCATCGCTCAGGACTCGGGGGAGGCTTTCTTT.

This clonotype has only a few counts. The CDR3 spells CASSLTGAYNQPQHF. In nucleotides, the CDR3 is TGCGCCAGCAGCTTGACAGGGGCCTACAATCAGCCCCAGCATTTT. This rearrangement joins TRBV5-1 to TRBJ1-5; 7 bases align to TRBD1. The ends lost 1 base at V and 3 bases at J; junction bases unmatched: 4. Germline CDR1 is SGHRS and CDR2 is YFSETQ. The CDR3 contains 15 residues.

The chain joins TRBV20-1 to TRBJ2-7; D is tentatively TRBD1 or TRBD2 (5 bases each). Trimming shortened V by 6 bases and J by 3 bases, and 21 bases separated the two germline ends. The CDR3 totals 15 residues. Germline V gene lookup returns CDR1 DFQATT and CDR2 SNEGSKA (reference sequence). Here the CDR3 DNA reads TGCAGTGCAGGATACGGGGCCCGGAGGAGCTACGAGCAGTACTTC. It yields the protein CSAGYGARRSYEQYF.

The chain couples TRBV7-7 to TRBJ2-1; 10 bases map to TRBD2. The V gene end was trimmed by 4 bases and the J gene end by 7 bases; junction bases not matched to a gene: 10. Germline values: CDR1 SSHAT, CDR2 FNYEAQ (reference sequence). The CDR3 length is 16 residues. CDR3 residues: CASSSTLAGVQNEQFF. In DNA form, the CDR3 reads TGTGCCAGCAGCTCGACTCTAGCGGGAGTTCAGAATGAGCAGTTCTTC.

V usage is TRBV12-3 or TRBV12-4 and J usage is TRBJ2-7; 9 nucleotides align to TRBD2. CDR3 length equals 16 residues. Trimming removed 3 bases from V and 3 bases from J; junction bases left unmatched: 9. DNA for the CDR3: TGTGCCAGCAGTTTCTTCACGCGGGAGGGGTTCTACGAGCAGTACTTC. It is translated as CASSFFTREGFYEQYF.

This clonotype was detected only a few times. The J gene is TRBJ1-2, the V gene TRBV12-3 or TRBV12-4, with a possible D match to TRBD1 (6 bases). CDR3 length: 17 amino acids. Deletions cut 5 bases from V and 2 bases from J, with 21 bases between. The CDR3 region is CASSPTYRVGVNYGYTF. CDR3 DNA: TGTGCCAGCAGTCCAACCTACAGGGTGGGGGTGAACTATGGCTACACCTTC.

This chain joins TRBV5-1 and TRBJ1-2; 7 positions agree with TRBD1. The germline V gene encodes CDR1 SGHRS and CDR2 YFSETQ. V lost 4 bases, J lost 5 bases, and 5 bases stayed unmatched. The length of the CDR3 is 13 residues. Here the CDR3 DNA reads TGCGCCAGCAGCCGGGACAGCGAATATGGCTACACCTTC. This codes for CASSRDSEYGYTF.

This clonotype was counted only a few times. J is TRBJ2-3 and V is TRBV7-9; 10 nucleotides line up with TRBD1. Germline CDR1 and CDR2: SEHNR and FQNEAQ (reference sequence). V trimming: 2 bases; J trimming: 2 bases; junction bases outside the gene matches: 7. This CDR3 is 17 amino acids long. The CDR3 DNA is TGTGCCAGCAGCTTACCTACCGGGACAGGGGACACAGATACGCAGTATTTT. Translated, it gives CASSLPTGTGDTDTQYF.

This clonotype was observed a few times. This chain joins TRBV7-2 and TRBJ2-2; D gene unclear. In germline, CDR1 is SGHTA, CDR2 FQGNSA. CDR3 length: 15 amino acids. V was clipped by 4 bases and J by 3 bases, with 12 bases between them. CDR3 sequence (DNA): TGTGCCAGCAGCTCGCCTCGACTTTACACCGGGGAGCTGTTTTTT. It specifies CASSSPRLYTGELFF.

This clonotype came up a few times. This rearrangement joins TRBV19 to TRBJ2-7; 8 nucleotides line up with TRBD1. Per germline, CDR1 LNHDA and CDR2 SQIVND (reference sequence). The V gene end was trimmed by 7 bases and the J gene end by 3 bases; junction bases not matched to a gene: 5. This CDR3 contains 13 residues. The CDR3 sequence: CASMGQVGYEQYF. The CDR3 nucleotides read TGTGCCAGTATGGGACAGGTCGGCTACGAGCAGTACTTC.